This T cell receptor (beta chain) originates from a study of blood T cell repertoires in COVID-19 (TCRdb year 2020). Regarding the research as a whole: Collaborator samples came from the United States, Italy and Spain and covered acute and convalescent phases of COVID-19. Where HLA class I and class II types were available, the types were taken from metadata supplied by the sample provider, not from assay-based typing. The material from the prospective study consisted of cDNA or gDNA derived from T cells, B-cell-depleted T cells, or PBMCs. A de-identified subject ID, COVID-19 status, age in years and sex were almost always included in the sample metadata. Deeply sampled blood TCRbeta repertoires from subjects exposed to, actively infected with, or recovered from COVID-19 were included in the dataset. The repertoires were made available in a free public database intended to serve as a resource for research on the immune response to SARS-CoV-2. Samples came from the ongoing ImmuneRACE study (first 160 participants) plus 1,254 subjects from 6 global collaborators. On the study overall, not on this receptor specifically: Clinical and demographic metadata were provided uncurated, with the amount varying by source and participant.

Note on this clone: Its specific antigen is unknown. Base quality data are lacking; no much larger clone is found one base away.

Collaborating institutions collected whole blood in K2EDTA tubes following their own protocols. For TCRbeta analysis, collaborators shipped samples as frozen whole blood, isolated PBMCs, or DNA extracted from either of those sample types. TCRbeta CDR3 regions were amplified from genomic DNA by means of the immunoSEQ Assay, a bias-controlled multiplex PCR. Turning to the authors' computational methods: Nucleated cell counts per sample were estimated from amplification of reference gene primers within the assay. To quantify the absolute abundance of each unique TCRbeta CDR3 rearrangement, sequence reads were collapsed and filtered. For each sample, productive Simpson clonality was calculated as the square root of Simpson's diversity index over productive rearrangements. Here the immuneACCESS table is served through TCRdb, limited to in-frame sequences with V and J called. Missing clones are a known gap in these copies; in checked studies unresolved V genes cover under half, and the rest lacks a known reason. The V and J calls and the clone size are those of that table, but D and trimming were determined from the DNA. The sample data list tens of thousands of clones, and 91% of these were observed just once. The top ten clones comprise 1.5% to 2% of the sample.

The germline V gene sets CDR1 to KGHSH and CDR2 to LQKENI. From cysteine to phenylalanine, the CDR3 is 14 amino acids long. Just the 42-base CDR3 DNA is kept, in frame starting at base 1. Cut back by 3 bases and 4 bases, the V and J ends lie 12 bases apart. The sequence links TRBV18 to TRBJ1-1; the D gene is perhaps TRBD1, from 6 matching bases. Material: peripheral blood. The sequence was obtained from a woman aged 50 to 65 in a cohort sampled during active COVID-19. The DNA reads TGTGCCAGCTCACCTCAGGGGTTAAGCACTGAAGCTTTCTTT. It codes for CASSPQGLSTEAFF.